This is a list of T cell receptor beta chains from one sample in a study of blood T cell repertoires in COVID-19. The method was immunoSEQ multiplex PCR; TCRdb's version includes in-frame clones alone and lacks a portion of them. Of roughly 270,000 clones listed, 85% are singletons. Material: PBMCs or T cells enriched from blood (not recorded which). The receptors were sampled from a woman aged 50 to 60 who had recovered from COVID-19. Each CDR3 is given with its conserved first and last residue. D genes are given only for firm matches.

>.|TRBJ2-1|TRBV19
CASSIALRGNEQFF
>TRBD1|TRBJ1-4|TRBV27
CASSLSRGIGGIEKLFF
>.|TRBJ1-4|TRBV7-9
CASSFASRVGNEKLFF
>.|TRBJ1-2|TRBV6-5
CASSSLRGYTF
>.|TRBJ2-5|TRBV19
CASSIGQLLQETQYF
>.|TRBJ1-6|TRBV12-3/TRBV12-4
CASTKTANSPLHF
>.|TRBJ2-7|TRBV27
CASSHRVGGQYYEQYF
>TRBD2|TRBJ2-1|TRBV5-1
CASSPEVAGDKQFF
>.|TRBJ1-5|TRBV6-5
CATGGSSNQPQHF
>.|TRBJ2-3|TRBV2
CASRYTSTDTQYF
>.|TRBJ1-1|TRBV18
CASSLTMGTEAFF
>.|TRBJ2-5|TRBV30
CAWSEGLGGARSKTQYF
>.|TRBJ1-5|TRBV10-3
CAISEADPQPQHF
>.|TRBJ2-7|TRBV3-1/TRBV3-2
CASSQGRQFYEQYF
>.|TRBJ1-1|TRBV19
CASSILQATEAFF
>TRBD2|TRBJ2-1|TRBV6-1
CASSEPGTSGNEQFF
>.|TRBJ1-5|TRBV12-5
CASGLQANQPQHF
>.|TRBJ1-2|TRBV9
CASSSGDTGNYGYTF
>.|TRBJ2-6|TRBV4-2
CASSQAPGVSGANVLTF
>.|TRBJ1-5|TRBV30
CAWRGANSNQPQHF
>.|TRBJ2-1|TRBV18
CASSPPSRAEDEQFF
>.|TRBJ1-2|TRBV4-1
CASSQETRGGIYGYTF
>TRBD2|TRBJ2-2|TRBV7-6
CASQLAGTGELFF
>.|TRBJ1-2|TRBV6-5
CASSPDRNYGYTF
>TRBD2|TRBJ2-7|TRBV19
CASSGGNYEQYF
>.|TRBJ1-6|TRBV23-1
CASSQRFRGTPLHF
>TRBD1|TRBJ1-3|TRBV3-1/TRBV3-2
CASSPRWTGGVRAGTVTGNTIYF
>.|TRBJ2-1|TRBV5-1
CASSLAQINEQFF
>TRBD1|TRBJ1-1|TRBV11-3
CASSLGQGRNTEAFF
>TRBD1|TRBJ1-4|TRBV5-6
CASSYSGGIDEKLFF
>TRBD1|TRBJ2-1|TRBV19
CASSKRDRRYNEQFF
>.|TRBJ1-1|TRBV9
CASSTRAGKGEAFF
>TRBD1|TRBJ2-5|TRBV6-5
CASSLQGAGETQYF
>.|TRBJ2-7|TRBV7-9
CASSSRDGDEQYF
>.|TRBJ1-2|TRBV7-3
CASSHGGGRNGYTF
>.|TRBJ1-1|TRBV3-1/TRBV3-2
CASSQERGVNTEAFF
>TRBD1|TRBJ2-7|TRBV7-8
CAIRDRMTYEQYF
>.|TRBJ2-2|TRBV14
CASSPPVGATGELFF
>.|TRBJ1-2|TRBV5-1
CASSLDRTNGYTF
>.|TRBJ2-7|TRBV6-6
CASSYSGGSFEQYF
>TRBD1|TRBJ1-4|TRBV7-2
CASSPQGAVGKLFF
>TRBD1|TRBJ2-7|TRBV5-8
CASSTRTGVYEQYF
>TRBD1|TRBJ2-7|TRBV28
CASSRGTGVGEQYF
>TRBD1|TRBJ1-4|TRBV19
CASSIRQGNEKLFF
>TRBD1|TRBJ2-7|TRBV2
CASSGTGGWYEQYF
>.|TRBJ2-1|TRBV10-3
CAISAGFEYNEQFF
>.|TRBJ2-1|TRBV5-8
CASSPNHRTDNEQFF